Each of the 22 T cell receptor beta chains below was sequenced from the same sample in a study of shared clonotypes between healthy human individuals. Method: immunoSEQ multiplex PCR; TCRdb's copy keeps in-frame clones and lacks some. The table has approximately 2,300,000 clones, 85% to 95% seen once. Sequencing was carried out using naive CD4+ T cells from PBMCs. Subset meaning: CD45RA+ positively selected. The receptor set was obtained from a young man in good health. Some clones in this sample may be carry-over from other donors' samples.

The chain is built from TRBV10-3 and TRBJ2-5; 9 bases match TRBD2. The DNA matches TRBJ2-7 better at its end, which makes the J call doubtful. The CDR3 length is 16 residues. Germline V lookup: CDR1 ENHRY, CDR2 SYGVKD. CDR3 sequence: CAIRRGETSGSYEQYF. The CDR3 region has the DNA TGTGCCATCAGACGGGGGGAGACTAGCGGCTCCTACGAGCAGTACTTC.

This CDR3 is CASSGTSGNTIYF. The CDR3 bases are TGTGCCAGTTCGGGGACCTCTGGAAACACCATATATTTT. The chain recombines TRBV9 with TRBJ1-3; tentative D call: TRBD1 (5 bases). With 8 bases removed from V and 0 bases from J, the gap between germline ends came to 9 bases. CDR3 length: 13 amino acids. The germline gives CDR1 SGDLS, CDR2 YYNGEE.

The CDR3 here is CASRPGGSSDTQYF. CDR3 sequence (DNA): TGTGCCAGCAGGCCCGGGGGGAGCTCAGATACGCAGTATTTT. The chain uses TRBV27 and TRBJ2-3; 7 bases line up with TRBD2. The germline gives CDR1 MNHEY, CDR2 SMNVEV (reference sequence). V gave up 6 bases and J gave up 4 bases; unmatched junction bases: 7. The CDR3 has 14 residues.

This chain joins TRBV9 and TRBJ2-2; 8 nucleotides align to TRBD1. Germline assignment: CDR1 SGDLS and CDR2 YYNGEE. Trimming removed 3 bases from V and 6 bases from J; junction bases left unmatched: 4. The CDR3 is made up of 14 amino acids. The CDR3 here is CASSEGQGAGELFF. CDR3 DNA sequence: TGTGCCAGCAGCGAAGGACAGGGAGCCGGGGAGCTGTTTTTT. The entire variable domain, with the rest obtained from reference TRBV9 and TRBJ2-2, is as follows: DSGVTQTPKHLITATGQRVTLRCSPRSGDLSVYWYQQSLDQGLQFLIQYYNGEERAKGNILERFSAQQFPDLHSELNLSSLELGDSALYFCASSEGQGAGELFFGEGSRLTVL.

V gene TRBV7-2 combines with J gene TRBJ2-1, with 12 bases matching TRBD2. V trimming: 0 bases; J trimming: 1 base; junction bases outside the gene matches: 13. The CDR3 runs to 21 residues. Germline V lookup: CDR1 SGHTA, CDR2 FQGNSA. CDR3 DNA sequence: TGTGCCAGCAGCTTAGCCTCCCCGCTAGCGGGAGGGCTTCAGTCCTACAATGAGCAGTTCTTC. Translated, it gives CASSLASPLAGGLQSYNEQFF.

This clone showed up just once. This chain links TRBV6-1 with TRBJ2-7; TRBD1 agrees at 7 bases. From germline, CDR1 is MNHNS and CDR2 SASEGT. Trimming cost V 4 bases and J 6 bases; bases outside gene matches: 9. This CDR3 has 14 amino acids. For the CDR3, the DNA is TGTGCCAGCAGTGCTGAAGGGGGCTTGGGCGAGCAGTACTTC. Translating it yields CASSAEGGLGEQYF.

The chain couples TRBV4-1 to TRBJ2-7, with 7 nucleotides matching TRBD1. V dropped 0 bases and J dropped 3; count of bases not matched to a gene: 5. The germline gives CDR1 MGHRA, CDR2 YSYEKL. The CDR3 sequence is 15 residues long. The CDR3 region is CASSQDPTGNYEQYF. As DNA, the CDR3 is TGCGCCAGCAGCCAAGATCCGACAGGGAACTACGAGCAGTACTTC.

The chain couples TRBV5-4 to TRBJ2-7, with D possibly matching TRBD2 (6 bases). Trimming took off 2 bases at V and 2 bases at J, with 11 bases between the two ends. Germline values: CDR1 SGHNT, CDR2 YYREEE (reference sequence). The CDR3 is 14 amino acids. The CDR3 sequence is CASSLIGGAYEQYF. The DNA of the CDR3 is TGTGCCAGCAGCTTAATCGGGGGAGCCTACGAGCAGTACTTC.

On this clone itself: Other DNA variants within this sample encode the same CDR3. The rearrangement links TRBV7-9 to TRBJ1-5, with TRBD1 matching 8 bases. The germline CDR1 and CDR2 sequences are SEHNR and FQNEAQ (reference sequence). After removal of 4 bases from V and 2 bases from J, the junction contained 1 base not matched to a gene. The CDR3 loop spans 14 amino acids. The CDR3 reads CASSSTGGNQPQHF. The DNA of the CDR3 is TGTGCCAGCAGCTCGACAGGGGGCAATCAGCCCCAGCATTTT.

The J gene is TRBJ1-2, the V gene TRBV19, with D maybe TRBD1 (5 bases). V lost 3 bases to trimming and J lost 8 bases, with 10 bases between them. This CDR3 comprises 12 residues. Germline V CDR1 and CDR2: LNHDA, SQIVND (reference sequence). The CDR3 DNA follows: TGTGCCAGTAGTATGCGGGGGGACGGCTACACCTTC. Protein sequence: CASSMRGDGYTF. Supplemented by reference TRBV19 and TRBJ1-2, the full variable domain reads DGGITQSPKYLFRKEGQNVTLSCEQNLNHDAMYWYRQDPGQGLRLIYYSQIVNDFQKGDIAEGYSVSREKKESFPLTVTSAQKNPTAFYLCASSMRGDGYTFGSGTRLTVV.

V gene TRBV5-6 combines with J gene TRBJ1-6; the match to TRBD1 covers 7 bases. In germline, CDR1 is SGHDT, CDR2 YYEEEE. The CDR3 spans 17 residues. Unmatched junction bases numbered 7, after V lost 2 bases and J lost 2 bases. CDR3 residues: CASSFGGQTAYNSPLHF. The DNA for the CDR3 is TGTGCCAGCAGCTTCGGGGGACAGACGGCCTATAATTCACCCCTCCACTTT.

V gene TRBV6-4 combines with J gene TRBJ1-5, with D unresolved. CDR3 length equals 14 residues. Germline-derived CDR1 and CDR2 are MRHNA and SNTAGT. V shed 3 bases and J shed 5 bases, with 11 bases lying between them. The CDR3 here is CASSDPGGHQPQHF. The CDR3 DNA sequence: TGTGCCAGCAGTGATCCAGGAGGTCATCAGCCCCAGCATTTT.

V usage is TRBV28 and J usage is TRBJ2-7; D tentatively reads TRBD1 or TRBD2 (5 bases each). Trimming left V 7 bases short and J 6 bases short, with 19 bases between. There are 14 residues in the CDR3. Germline lookup yields CDR1 MDHEN and CDR2 SYDVKM. The CDR3 DNA sequence: TGTGCCAGCATTCTGGGGCAGGCCGGAGGCGAGCAGTACTTC. The encoded protein is CASILGQAGGEQYF.

The CDR3 loop is CASSHPRRADTGELFF. CDR3 DNA: TGTGCCAGCAGCCACCCGCGGAGGGCAGACACCGGGGAGCTGTTTTTT. The chain carries TRBV7-8 and TRBJ2-2; a weak D match, TRBD2 (6 bases). This CDR3 comprises 16 residues. The germline V gene has CDR1 SGHVS and CDR2 FQNEAQ. V was clipped by 5 bases and J by 3 bases, with 16 bases between them.

Comment on this clone: The same CDR3 arises from other DNA sequences in this sample as well. This rearrangement joins TRBV28 to TRBJ2-1; 7 bases agree with TRBD2. The germline CDR1 and CDR2 sequences are MDHEN and SYDVKM. This CDR3 is 15 amino acids long. V lost 5 bases, J lost 1 base, and 5 bases stayed unmatched. CDR3 protein: CASSPLGGSYNEQFF. In DNA, the CDR3 is TGTGCCAGCAGTCCCTTGGGGGGGTCCTACAATGAGCAGTTCTTC.

V usage is TRBV4-2 and J usage is TRBJ2-7; D may correspond to TRBD1 or TRBD2 (5 bases each). Trimming took 4 bases from V and 6 from J, leaving 13 bases between them. Germline CDR1 and CDR2: LGHNA and YNFKEQ. This CDR3 is built from 13 residues. The DNA of the CDR3 is TGTGCCAGCAGCCCCTCCGAGGGGTCCGAGCAGTACTTC. Translated: CASSPSEGSEQYF.

This clone was counted a single time. Other DNA sequences from this sample encode an identical CDR3 as well. CDR3 region: CASSLEGLMNTEAFF. The CDR3 DNA is TGCGCCAGCAGCTTGGAGGGGCTTATGAACACTGAAGCTTTCTTT. The chain recombines TRBV5-1 with TRBJ1-1; a weak D match, TRBD1 (5 bases). The V gene's germline CDR1 is SGHRS and CDR2 YFSETQ. The CDR3 runs to 15 residues. Trimming pared 0 bases from V and 0 bases from J, leaving 9 bases between. Filled out from reference TRBV5-1 and TRBJ1-1, the complete variable domain reads KAGVTQTPRYLIKTRGQQVTLSCSPISGHRSVSWYQQTPGQGLQFLFEYFSETQRNKGNFPGRFSGRQFSNSRSEMNVSTLELGDSALYLCASSLEGLMNTEAFFGQGTRLTVV.

In regard to this clone: In the same sample, other DNA sequences code for this CDR3. The J gene is TRBJ2-3, the V gene TRBV27; D unresolved. Per the germline V gene, CDR1 is MNHEY and CDR2 is SMNVEV (reference sequence). The CDR3 consists of 13 residues. The V end lost 5 bases, the J end lost 0 bases, and 6 bases lay between the germline ends. In DNA, the CDR3 is TGTGCCAGCAGTCTCCGAAGCACAGATACGCAGTATTTT. Translated: CASSLRSTDTQYF.

The V call is TRBV5-5, the J call TRBJ1-4, with 8 nucleotides matching TRBD1. CDR1 is SGHKS, CDR2 YYEKEE, per germline (reference sequence). The CDR3 covers 19 residues. Unmatched junction bases numbered 22, after V lost 4 bases and J lost 8 bases. DNA of the CDR3: TGTGCCAGCAGCGGGGGCAGGGGGCTCGAGCCTCTCTTAGAGGAAAAACTGTTTTTT. Its protein product is CASSGGRGLEPLLEEKLFF.

The V call is TRBV7-2, the J call TRBJ2-7, with no clear D. This CDR3 is 15 amino acids long. In germline, CDR1 is SGHTA, CDR2 FQGNSA. Between the trimmed V and J ends, which lost 5 bases and 6 bases, there was a span of 20 bases. CDR3 coding DNA: TGTGCCAGCAGCCCAGTAAGTACATCGACGGGCGAGCAGTACTTC. Translated: CASSPVSTSTGEQYF.

This chain joins TRBV2 and TRBJ2-3; 14 positions match TRBD2. The ends lost 5 bases at V and 5 bases at J; junction bases unmatched: 6. The CDR3 is made up of 16 amino acids. Germline V CDR1 and CDR2: SNHLY, FYNNEI. The CDR3 region is CASSMGLAGEGDTQYF. The CDR3 nucleotides read TGTGCCAGCAGTATGGGACTAGCGGGAGAGGGAGATACGCAGTATTTT.

This clone was seen just once. J is TRBJ1-1 and V is TRBV6-5; TRBD1 aligns across 8 bases. V was clipped by 2 bases and J by 3 bases; unmatched bases: 8. CDR1 and CDR2 (germline): MNHEY, SVGAGI. The CDR3 covers 16 residues. Written as DNA, the CDR3 is TGTGCCAGCAGTTACACACGGACAGGGCGTGACACTGAAGCTTTCTTT. Amino acids: CASSYTRTGRDTEAFF.